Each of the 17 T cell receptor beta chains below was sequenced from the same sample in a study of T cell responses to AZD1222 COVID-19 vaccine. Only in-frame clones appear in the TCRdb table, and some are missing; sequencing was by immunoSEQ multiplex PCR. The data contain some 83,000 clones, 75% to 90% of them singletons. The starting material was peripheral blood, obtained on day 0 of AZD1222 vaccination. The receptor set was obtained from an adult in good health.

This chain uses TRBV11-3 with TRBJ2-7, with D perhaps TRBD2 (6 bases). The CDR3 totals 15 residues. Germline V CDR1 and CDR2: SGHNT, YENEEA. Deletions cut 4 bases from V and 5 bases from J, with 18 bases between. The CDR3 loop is CASSSTPGRRDEQYF. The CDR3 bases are TGTGCCAGCAGCTCCACTCCCGGGAGAAGGGACGAGCAGTACTTC.

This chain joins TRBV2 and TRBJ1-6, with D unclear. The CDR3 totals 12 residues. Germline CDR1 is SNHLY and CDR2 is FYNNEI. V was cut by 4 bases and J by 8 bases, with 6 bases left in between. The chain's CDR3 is CASSARYSPLHF. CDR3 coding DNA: TGTGCCAGCAGTGCACGGTATTCACCCCTCCACTTT.

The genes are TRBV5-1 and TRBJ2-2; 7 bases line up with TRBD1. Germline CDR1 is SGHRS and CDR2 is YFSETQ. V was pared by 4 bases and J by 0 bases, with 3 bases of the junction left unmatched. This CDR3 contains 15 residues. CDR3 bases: TGCGCCAGCAGCCCGGGACAGACGAACACCGGGGAGCTGTTTTTT. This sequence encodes CASSPGQTNTGELFF.

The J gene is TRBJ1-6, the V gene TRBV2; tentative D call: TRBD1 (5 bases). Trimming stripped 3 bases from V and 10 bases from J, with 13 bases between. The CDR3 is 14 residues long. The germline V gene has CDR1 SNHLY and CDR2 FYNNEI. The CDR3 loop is CASSDSGSRSPLHF. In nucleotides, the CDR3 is TGTGCCAGCAGTGACTCAGGGTCTAGATCACCCCTCCACTTT.

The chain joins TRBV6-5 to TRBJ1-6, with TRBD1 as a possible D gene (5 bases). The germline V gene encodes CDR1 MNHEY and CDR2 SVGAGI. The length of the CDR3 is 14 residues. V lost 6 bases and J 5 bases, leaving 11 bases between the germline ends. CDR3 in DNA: TGTGCCAGCAGAGTGGGGGGAAATAATTCACCCCTCCACTTT. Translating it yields CASRVGGNNSPLHF.

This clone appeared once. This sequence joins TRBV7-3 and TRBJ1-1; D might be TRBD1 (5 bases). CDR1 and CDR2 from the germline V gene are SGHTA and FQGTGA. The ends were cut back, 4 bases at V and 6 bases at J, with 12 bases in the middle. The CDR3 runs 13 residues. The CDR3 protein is CASSSFLGAEAFF. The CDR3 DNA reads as TGTGCCAGCAGCTCCTTTCTGGGGGCTGAAGCTTTCTTT. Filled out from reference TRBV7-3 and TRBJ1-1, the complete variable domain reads GAGVSQTPSNKVTEKGKYVELRCDPISGHTALYWYRQSLGQGPEFLIYFQGTGAADDSGLPNDRFFAVRPEGSVSTLKIQRTERGDSAVYLCASSSFLGAEAFFGQGTRLTVV.

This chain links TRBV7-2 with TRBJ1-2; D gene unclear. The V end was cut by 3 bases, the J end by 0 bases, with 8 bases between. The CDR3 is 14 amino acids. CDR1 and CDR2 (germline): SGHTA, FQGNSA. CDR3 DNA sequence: TGTGCCAGCAGCTTGTTAGTTACTAACTATGGCTACACCTTC. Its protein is CASSLLVTNYGYTF. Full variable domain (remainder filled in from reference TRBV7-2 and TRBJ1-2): GAGVSQSPSNKVTEKGKDVELRCDPISGHTALYWYRQSLGQGLEFLIYFQGNSAPDKSGLPSDRFSAERTGGSVSTLTIQRTQQEDSAVYLCASSLLVTNYGYTFGSGTRLTVV.

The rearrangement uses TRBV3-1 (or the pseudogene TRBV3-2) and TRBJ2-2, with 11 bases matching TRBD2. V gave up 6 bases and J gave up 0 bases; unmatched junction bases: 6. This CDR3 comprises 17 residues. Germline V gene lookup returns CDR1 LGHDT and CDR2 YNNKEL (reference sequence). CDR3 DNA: TGTGCCAGCAGAAACCTAGCGGGGGGTTCGAACACCGGGGAGCTGTTTTTT. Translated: CASRNLAGGSNTGELFF.

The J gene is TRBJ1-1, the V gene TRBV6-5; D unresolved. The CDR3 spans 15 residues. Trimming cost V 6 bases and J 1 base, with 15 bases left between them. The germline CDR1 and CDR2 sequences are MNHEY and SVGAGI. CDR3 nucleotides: TGTGCCAGCAGCCGGACGACCCAGGCGAACACTGAAGCTTTCTTT. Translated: CASSRTTQANTEAFF.

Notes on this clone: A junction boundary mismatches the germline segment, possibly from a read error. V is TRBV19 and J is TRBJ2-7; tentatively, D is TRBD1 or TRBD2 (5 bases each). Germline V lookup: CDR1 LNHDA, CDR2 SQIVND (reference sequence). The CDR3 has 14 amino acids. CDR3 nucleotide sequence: TGTGCCAGCAGTACCGGGACGGAGTTCTACGAGCAGTACTTC. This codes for CASSTGTEFYEQYF.

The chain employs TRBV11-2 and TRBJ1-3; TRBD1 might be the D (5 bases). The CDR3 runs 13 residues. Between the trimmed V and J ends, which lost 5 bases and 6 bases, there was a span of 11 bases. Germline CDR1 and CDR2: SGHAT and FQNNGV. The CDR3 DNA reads TGTGCCAGCAGCAGGAGCAGGGAAAACACCATATATTTT. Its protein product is CASSRSRENTIYF.

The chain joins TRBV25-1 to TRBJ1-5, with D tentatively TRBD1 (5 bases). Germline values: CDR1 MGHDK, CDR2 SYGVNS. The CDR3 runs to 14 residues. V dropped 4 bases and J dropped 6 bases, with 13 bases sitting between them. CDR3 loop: CASSAKKQGQPQHF. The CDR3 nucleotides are TGTGCCAGCAGTGCTAAAAAGCAGGGTCAGCCCCAGCATTTT.

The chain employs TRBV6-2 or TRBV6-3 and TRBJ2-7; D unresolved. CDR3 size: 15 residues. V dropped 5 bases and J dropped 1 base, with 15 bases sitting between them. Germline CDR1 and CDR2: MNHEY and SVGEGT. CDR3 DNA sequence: TGTGCCAGCAGTCGCGAACGGATCGCTTCCTACGAGCAGTACTTC. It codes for CASSRERIASYEQYF.

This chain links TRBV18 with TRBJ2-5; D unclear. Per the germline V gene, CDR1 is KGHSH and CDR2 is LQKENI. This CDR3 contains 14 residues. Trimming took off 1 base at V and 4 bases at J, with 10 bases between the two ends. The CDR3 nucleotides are TGTGCCAGCTCACCACAAAAGGGTGGAGAGACCCAGTACTTC. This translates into CASSPQKGGETQYF.

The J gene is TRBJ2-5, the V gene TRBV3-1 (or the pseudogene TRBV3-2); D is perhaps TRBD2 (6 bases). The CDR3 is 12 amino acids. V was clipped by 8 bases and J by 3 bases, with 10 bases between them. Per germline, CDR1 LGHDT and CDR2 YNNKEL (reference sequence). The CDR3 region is CASGDSEETQYF. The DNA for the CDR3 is TGTGCCAGCGGGGACTCCGAAGAGACCCAGTACTTC.

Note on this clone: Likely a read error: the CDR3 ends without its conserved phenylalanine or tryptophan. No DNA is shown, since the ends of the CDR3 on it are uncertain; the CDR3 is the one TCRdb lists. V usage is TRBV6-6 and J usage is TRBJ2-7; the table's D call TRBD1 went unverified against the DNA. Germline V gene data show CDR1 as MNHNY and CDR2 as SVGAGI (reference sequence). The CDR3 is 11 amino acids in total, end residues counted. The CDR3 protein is CASTPLTTGGI.

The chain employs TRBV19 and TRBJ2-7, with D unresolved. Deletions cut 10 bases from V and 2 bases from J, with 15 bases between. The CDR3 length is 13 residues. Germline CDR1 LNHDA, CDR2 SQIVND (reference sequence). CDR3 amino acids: CATQPRQTYEQYF. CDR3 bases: TGTGCCACCCAACCCCGGCAGACCTACGAGCAGTACTTC. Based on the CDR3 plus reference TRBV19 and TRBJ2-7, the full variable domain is DGGITQSPKYLFRKEGQNVTLSCEQNLNHDAMYWYRQDPGQGLRLIYYSQIVNDFQKGDIAEGYSVSREKKESFPLTVTSAQKNPTAFYLCATQPRQTYEQYFGPGTRLTVT.